This TCR beta chain is from a study of blood T cell repertoires in COVID-19 (dated by TCRdb to about 2020). Study-level background: Collaborator samples came from the United States, Italy and Spain and covered acute and convalescent phases of COVID-19. The dataset comprised deeply sampled blood TCRbeta repertoires from subjects exposed to, actively infected with, or recovered from COVID-19. The material from the prospective study consisted of cDNA or gDNA derived from T cells, B-cell-depleted T cells, or PBMCs. A freely available public database, intended as a resource for researchers studying the immune response to SARS-CoV-2, is where the repertoires were released. A de-identified subject ID, COVID-19 status, age in years and sex were almost always included in the sample metadata. Samples came from the ongoing ImmuneRACE study (first 160 participants) plus 1,254 subjects from 6 global collaborators. HLA class I and class II types, where available, came from metadata supplied by the sample provider rather than from assay-based typing. The study at large found these results: How much clinical and demographic metadata was included differed by source and by participant, and the metadata was provided uncurated.

Collaborating institutions collected whole blood in K2EDTA tubes following their own protocols. For TCRbeta analysis, collaborator samples were shipped as frozen whole blood, as isolated PBMCs, or as DNA extracted from either sample type. Worth noting for this clone: What antigen it recognizes has not been identified. Per-nucleotide qualities are absent, and no much larger clonotype sits a single base away.

V lost 4 bases and J lost 4 bases; the stretch between them is 12 bases long. From its cysteine to its phenylalanine, the CDR3 spans 14 amino acids. CDR3 DNA is the only sequence kept; it has 42 bases, read in frame from the first base. The germline V gene sets CDR1 to SGHRS and CDR2 to YFSETQ. TCRbeta CDR3 regions were amplified from genomic DNA by means of the immunoSEQ Assay, a bias-controlled multiplex PCR. Per the authors' processing: The number of nucleated cells in each sample was estimated from the amplification of reference gene primers within the assay. To quantify the absolute abundance of each unique TCRbeta CDR3 rearrangement, sequence reads were collapsed and filtered. Productive Simpson clonality was computed per sample as the square root of Simpson's diversity index over productive rearrangements. This is the immuneACCESS table as TCRdb keeps it, with only in-frame sequences that have V and J called. A part of the clones is gone; compared with another copy, unresolved V genes explain less than half, and the rest is unexplained. D and trimming were read from the DNA, whereas the V and J calls and clone size are those reported in that table. This sample holds about 120,000 clones; roughly 80% were observed only once. Together, the top ten hold about 10% of the sample.

This sequence was found in a human donor in a cohort sampled during active COVID-19. The chain employs TRBV5-1 and TRBJ1-3; the D gene cannot be resolved reliably. The sequencing sample was made of peripheral blood. The CDR3 protein is CASSPSTEGNTIYF. The DNA sequence is as follows: TGCGCCAGCAGCCCATCAACAGAAGGAAACACCATATATTTT.